A selection of T cell receptor beta chains follows, all from one sample in a study of response to subunit inactivated influenza vaccine. MiXCR was run by TCRdb on the RT-PCR reads, yielding one entry per CDR3 protein. The data show over 650,000 distinct CDR3 sequences, about 18% seen once. The sequencing used PBMCs from blood, collected 4 to 6 days after vaccination. All receptors come from a man aged 45-65 years who received an inactivated influenza vaccine. The CDR3 runs from the conserved cysteine through the conserved F or W. The D gene is left open where the match is weak. Not all rows give a size; the values are once, few, many and, for expanded clones, a class.

J gene,clone size,V gene,D gene,CDR3 length,CDR3 protein,CDR3 DNA
TRBJ1-5,many,TRBV27,TRBD1,12,CASKRQGQPQHF,TGTGCCAGCAAGAGACAGGGGCAGCCCCAGCATTTT
TRBJ2-2,few,TRBV14,NA,15,CASSPERANTGELFF,TGTGCCAGCAGCCCTGAGAGGGCCAACACCGGGGAGCTGTTTTTT
TRBJ1-5,many,TRBV6-6,NA,20,CASSYRYEFWVSGTSQPQHF,TGTGCCAGCAGTTATCGTTATGAATTTTGGGTCTCCGGGACTAGTCAGCCCCAGCATTTT
TRBJ1-4,NA,TRBV18,NA,16,CASSPQNGQLYEKLFF,TGTGCCAGCTCACCGCAAAACGGACAGCTCTATGAAAAACTGTTTTTT
TRBJ2-3,NA,TRBV9,TRBD2,16,CASSVGSSSGVDTQYF,TGTGCCAGCAGCGTAGGGTCCAGTAGCGGGGTAGATACGCAGTATTTT
TRBJ2-5,NA,TRBV5-1,NA,14,CASSLRQAPETQYF,TGCGCCAGCAGCTTGAGGCAGGCCCCAGAGACCCAGTACTTC
TRBJ2-6,many,TRBV7-8,NA,19,CASSLVRREWRSGANVLTF,TGTGCCAGCAGCTTAGTGAGACGGGAGTGGCGCTCTGGGGCCAACGTCCTGACTTTC
TRBJ2-3,many,TRBV6-1,TRBD2,15,CASSWTSDNTDTQYF,TGTGCCAGCAGCTGGACTAGCGATAACACAGATACGCAGTATTTT
TRBJ2-1,few,TRBV11-2,NA,15,CASSFGVSSYNEQFF,TGTGCCAGCAGCTTCGGGGTTAGCTCCTACAATGAGCAGTTCTTC
TRBJ2-2,few,TRBV5-5,NA,17,CASSLVDSRLVTGELFF,TGTGCCAGCAGCTTGGTAGACAGTCGTTTGGTCACCGGGGAGCTGTTTTTT